The 13 T cell receptor beta chains below were found in one sample sequenced in a study of T cell responses to AZD1222 COVID-19 vaccine. Profiled with immunoSEQ multiplex PCR; TCRdb holds only in-frame clones, not every one. The sample yields about 30,000 clones, about 93% seen once. This specimen was peripheral blood, taken on day 0 of AZD1222 vaccination. The receptor source for this set is an adult in good health.

CDR3 nucleotide sequence: TGCGCCAGCACTGATCCAGGACTTGTGGCAACTAATGAAAAACTGTTTTTT. Translating gives CASTDPGLVATNEKLFF. This chain uses TRBV10-2 with TRBJ1-4, with unresolved D. This CDR3 has 17 residues. Germline V gives CDR1 WSHSY, CDR2 SAAADI. The germline V and J ends were trimmed by 7 bases and 0 bases, with 18 bases remaining between them.

The CDR3 protein is CASSPGATDTQYF. As DNA, the CDR3 is TGTGCCAGCAGTCCGGGGGCCACAGATACGCAGTATTTT. The chain is built from TRBV6-4 and TRBJ2-3; D possibly uses TRBD1 or TRBD2 (6 bases each). The V end lost 5 bases, the J end lost 2 bases, and 8 bases lay between the germline ends. This CDR3 comprises 13 residues. Germline V gives CDR1 MRHNA, CDR2 SNTAGT.

The chain couples TRBV5-8 to TRBJ1-5, with TRBD1 as a possible D gene (5 bases). CDR1 and CDR2 (germline): SGHTS, YDEGEE. This CDR3 has 13 residues. The ends were cut back, 0 bases at V and 9 bases at J, with 10 bases in the middle. The CDR3 nucleotides read TGTGCCAGCAGCTTGGGCCGCGGGGGGCCCCAGCATTTT. This encodes CASSLGRGGPQHF.

V gene TRBV5-1 combines with J gene TRBJ1-1; tentative D call: TRBD1 (5 bases). V lost 3 bases and J 2 bases, leaving 11 bases between the germline ends. The germline V gene has CDR1 SGHRS and CDR2 YFSETQ. The CDR3 covers 14 residues. The CDR3 reads CASSSSDSNTEAFF. The CDR3 nucleotides are TGCGCCAGCAGCTCCTCTGACAGTAACACTGAAGCTTTCTTT.

The CDR3 spells CASSPQGLLAYEQYF. The DNA of the CDR3 is TGTGCCAGCAGCCCCCAGGGCCTACTTGCCTACGAGCAGTACTTC. This chain joins TRBV3-1 (or the pseudogene TRBV3-2) and TRBJ2-7; a weak D match, TRBD1 (5 bases). Germline V gene sequence: CDR1 LGHDT, CDR2 YNNKEL (reference sequence). There are 15 residues in the CDR3. Trimming left V 4 bases short and J 2 bases short, with 15 bases between.

The chain uses TRBV2 and TRBJ1-1; 7 bases match TRBD1. V trimming: 6 bases; J trimming: 5 bases; junction bases outside the gene matches: 6. The germline V gene encodes CDR1 SNHLY and CDR2 FYNNEI. The CDR3 has 13 amino acids. This CDR3 is CASSRDSQTEAFF. The DNA for the CDR3 is TGTGCCAGCAGCCGGGACAGCCAAACTGAAGCTTTCTTT.

V is TRBV3-1 (or the pseudogene TRBV3-2) and J is TRBJ2-7, with a tentative D call TRBD1 (8 bases). Germline-derived CDR1 and CDR2 are LGHDT and YNNKEL (reference sequence). The length of the CDR3 is 18 residues. Trimming cost V 2 bases and J 0 bases, with 20 bases left between them. CDR3 protein: CASSQPTVYRGGSYEQYF. The DNA of the CDR3 is TGTGCCAGCAGCCAACCTACCGTATACAGGGGGGGCTCCTACGAGCAGTACTTC.

This clone was counted between two and nine times. CDR3 protein: CASSKGVGTANYGYTF. DNA for the CDR3: TGTGCCAGCAGCAAAGGGGTAGGGACAGCTAACTATGGCTACACCTTC. This chain uses TRBV7-9 with TRBJ1-2; 7 bases fit TRBD1. Per the germline V gene, CDR1 is SEHNR and CDR2 is FQNEAQ (reference sequence). J lost 0 bases, V lost 5 bases, and 9 bases had no gene match. The CDR3 runs 16 residues. Full variable domain (rest looked up from reference TRBV7-9 and TRBJ1-2): DTGVSQNPRHKITKRGQNVTFRCDPISEHNRLYWYRQTLGQGPEFLTYFQNEAQLEKSRLLSDRFSAERPKGSFSTLEIQRTEQGDSAMYLCASSKGVGTANYGYTFGSGTRLTVV.

The chain joins TRBV28 to TRBJ2-2, with D maybe TRBD2 (6 bases). V lost 6 bases and J 2 bases, leaving 19 bases between the germline ends. The germline CDR1 and CDR2 sequences are MDHEN and SYDVKM. CDR3 length: 17 amino acids. Written as DNA, the CDR3 is TGTGCCAGCAGCTTTCCTGGGGCTAGCGTCAACACCGGGGAGCTGTTTTTT. It yields the protein CASSFPGASVNTGELFF. Full variable domain (remainder filled in from reference TRBV28 and TRBJ2-2): DVKVTQSSRYLVKRTGEKVFLECVQDMDHENMFWYRQDPGLGLRLIYFSYDVKMKEKGDIPEGYSVSREKKERFSLILESASTNQTSMYLCASSFPGASVNTGELFFGEGSRLTVL.

The chain is built from TRBV30 and TRBJ1-5; D possibly corresponds to TRBD1 (6 bases). The V and J ends lost 5 bases and 0 bases respectively, with 8 bases between them. Germline V gene sequence: CDR1 GTSNPN, CDR2 SVGIG (reference sequence). The CDR3 is 13 amino acids. The DNA of the CDR3 is TGTGCCTGGGCGGGACATAGCAATCAGCCCCAGCATTTT. Protein: CAWAGHSNQPQHF.

The chain has TRBV2 and TRBJ1-1; D remains ambiguous. V was trimmed by 7 bases and J by 1 base, leaving 16 bases between them. CDR1 and CDR2 (germline): SNHLY, FYNNEI. The CDR3 spans 15 residues. CDR3 sequence (DNA): TGTGCCAGCAACGACCGACGAGGCGGGAACACTGAAGCTTTCTTT. As protein: CASNDRRGGNTEAFF.

The rearrangement joins TRBV18 to TRBJ1-3; 7 bases line up with TRBD1. The CDR3 has 16 residues. Germline CDR1 is KGHSH and CDR2 is LQKENI. After removal of 6 bases from V and 1 base from J, the junction contained 9 bases not matched to a gene. CDR3 DNA: TGTGCCAGCTCGCAGAGGGACAGCGGTTCTGGAAACACCATATATTTT. It is translated as CASSQRDSGSGNTIYF.

This clone was counted only a few times. This rearrangement joins TRBV5-4 to TRBJ2-7; D might be TRBD1 or TRBD2, each matching 6 bases. Germline V gene lookup returns CDR1 SGHNT and CDR2 YYREEE (reference sequence). The length of the CDR3 is 14 residues. V was shortened by 0 bases and J by 2 bases, with 9 bases between the two germline ends. CDR3 region: CASSLAGAAYEQYF. The CDR3 DNA follows: TGTGCCAGCAGCTTGGCGGGGGCTGCCTACGAGCAGTACTTC.